This entry features one T cell receptor beta chain sequence. Its antigen is not yet known. At one boundary the junction diverges from the germline segment, which might be a read error. These data belong to a study of tumor and adjacent non-tumor tissue in lung cancer (dated by TCRdb to the late 2010s). About the investigation overall: The cohort included roughly 11 adenocarcinoma, a couple of squamous cell carcinoma and 1 small cell lung cancer patients. Using bulk TCRbeta repertoires from 15 lung cancer patients, the study set lung tumor tissue side by side with matched distant non-tumor lung tissue. A total of about 130 million productive TCRbeta reads were generated by sequencing, corresponding to an average of about 4.17 million reads per sample. For each patient, one tumor sample and one normal lung sample were taken, giving 25 to 30 paired specimens that underwent TCRbeta CDR3 sequencing. Among the 15 or so patients, ages ranged from about 31 to 76 years, some 10 were men and 5 were women, and disease was TNM stage I to III.

Reading the germline V gene (reference sequence) gives CDR1 DFQATT and CDR2 SNEGSKA. From cysteine to phenylalanine, the CDR3 is 17 amino acids long. Solely the CDR3 DNA is kept, with 51 bases framed from the first base. RNA was isolated from bulk unsorted tissue, and RNA quality was assessed with a NanoDrop ND-1000 and an Agilent 2100. For the normal lung samples, distant non-tumor tissue was collected more than 3 cm away from the tumor edge. All donors had newly diagnosed lung cancer, had not received prior chemotherapy, and were admitted for thoracic surgery in China between August and November 2014. Patients with previous radiotherapy or chemotherapy, or with another concurrent cancer, were excluded from the study. Surgical tissue pieces of about 1-2.3 cm3 were preserved in RNAlater solution and were kept at -80 degrees C until use. Libraries were constructed by multiplex PCR. TCRdb shows the sequencer as Illumina HiSeq 2500. TCRbeta libraries were constructed through three rounds of nested PCR with primers (Table S4) according to protocols adapted from ARM-PCR. Before sequencing, PCR products of 200-500 bp were excised from the gel and purified with the QIAquick gel extraction kit. From the authors' description of their analysis: Reads were cleaned using Trimmomatic, were merged into complete CDR3 sequences using FLASH, and were assigned to V(D)J germline segments using MiTCR. Clonal diversity was calculated as the inverse Simpson's index using VDJtools. A read counted as productive if the sequence was in-frame and lacked a premature stop codon. TCRdb reanalyzed the raw reads on its own, using fastp at Q25 for trimming and MiXCR for clone calling, and kept in-frame beta chains. CDR3 protein sequences are deduplicated, and each keeps its most common genes and DNA. The V and J calls were not made by the authors but by TCRdb's processing. Recorded for this sample are tens of thousands of distinct CDR3 sequences; roughly 70% of them occurred a single time. 25% to 30% of the sample belongs to the ten largest clones.

The paper's findings and limits, for the study overall: Significantly higher TCR diversity (inverse Simpson) was observed in tumor tissue than in normal lung tissue (roughly 390 vs 170, P = 0.0075, Mann-Whitney U test). Neither the sequencing platform nor unique molecular identifiers are named or mentioned anywhere in the methods. Only 15 or so patients were included in the cohort, and the need for larger samples and more detailed clinical data was noted by the authors. The top 100 clones accounted for a significantly larger cumulative portion of the repertoire in normal lung than in tumor tissue. TCR diversity was significantly higher in younger patients, and greater tumor TCR diversity was associated with shorter overall survival and shorter disease-free survival. Because peripheral blood was not sequenced, the blood TCRbeta repertoires of the lung cancer patients in the study went unexamined.

The TCR was taken from a woman between 50 and 59 years old with non-small cell lung cancer. Sequenced input: distant non-tumor lung tissue. The sequence joins TRBV20-1 to TRBJ2-1, with TRBD2 identical over 12 junction bases. In nucleotides, the sequence is TGCAGTGCTAAAAGACTAGCGGGGGTAAGCTCCTACAGTGAGCAGTTCTTC. The resulting protein is CSAKRLAGVSSYSEQFF.